The T cell receptor beta chain described here comes from a study of early T cells in non-severe SARS-CoV-2 infection (dated by TCRdb to the early 2020s). General notes on the study: Because TCR sequencing relied on bulk RNA taken from unsorted whole blood, pairing of alpha and beta chains was not possible. Overall study outcomes, separate from this receptor: VDJdb matching was skewed toward anti-spike CD8 responses and likely underestimated virus-specific expansions by missing private and CD4 specificities.

There are 13 amino acids in the CDR3, from cysteine to phenylalanine inclusive. Only CDR3 DNA is held: 39 bases, read in frame from base 1. V sheds 3 bases and J sheds 8 bases, leaving 14 bases between their ends. The germline V gene (reference sequence) yields DFQATT for CDR1 and SNEGSKA for CDR2. With regard to this clonotype: Its antigen is not yet known. No base qualities exist here, and no much larger clone lies one base off it.

This was a case-control study nested in a cohort of healthcare workers in London, UK, who had nasopharyngeal swab PCR tests and blood samples taken every week. Healthcare workers were recruited during the week of the UK lockdown, between 23 and 31 March 2020, and followed weekly for up to about 16 weeks. Library preparation was by 5' RACE. Data came from a NextSeq 500. Unique molecular identifiers were attached to individual cDNA molecules in the TCR library protocol so that sequencing error and PCR bias could be corrected. Sequencing covered both TCR alpha and beta chains, and within each sample the abundances of alpha and beta sequences were tightly co-correlated. The paper's processing steps were these. Decombinator V4 was used to perform V gene, J gene and CDR3 annotation of TCR sequences. Expanded TCRs were defined as changing significantly between any two time points under a Poisson model with p below 0.0001. TCR abundances were normalised to the total number of TCRs sequenced in each sample and reported as counts per million. MAIT TCRs were defined by TRAV1-2 paired with TRAJ12, TRAJ20 or TRAJ33, and iNKT TCRs by TRAV10 paired with TRAJ18. VDJdb, accessed on 1 November 2021, was searched for TCRs annotated for CMV, EBV and SARS-CoV-2, and TCRs annotated for more than one antigen were excluded. The public reads were run again by TCRdb, first through fastp at Q25 and then through MiXCR, and only productive beta chains were kept. For every CDR3 protein sequence, its rows merge into one entry that carries the most common genes and DNA. The authors' filters were not applied to this entry. This sample comprises 80,000 to 100,000 distinct CDR3 sequences, approximately 13% of them detected only once. The ten largest clones represent approximately 7% of the sample.

Source material: whole blood. The V gene is TRBV20-1 and the J gene is TRBJ2-4; the D gene assignment is ambiguous. The TCR originated in an adult who was a healthcare worker with PCR-confirmed SARS-CoV-2 infection or an uninfected control (not recorded which). The bases are TGCAGTGCTAGGTACCCAGGTTGGGACATTCAGTACTTC. The resulting protein is CSARYPGWDIQYF.